The 5 T cell receptor beta chains in this list originate from one sample, sequenced in a study of blood T cell repertoires in COVID-19. TCRdb keeps only in-frame clones here, not all; method: immunoSEQ multiplex PCR. Of 200,000 to 250,000 clones listed, 75% to 90% are singletons. Sequenced sample: peripheral blood. The receptors derive from an elderly woman with COVID-19, enrolled during active disease.

V gene TRBV6-5 combines with J gene TRBJ1-1, with D possibly TRBD1 on 6 matching bases. The CDR3 sequence is 13 residues long. V shed 11 bases and J shed 1 base, with 14 bases lying between them. Germline CDR1 is MNHEY and CDR2 is SVGAGI. CDR3: CALKQGTNTEAFF. DNA for the CDR3: TGTGCCTTGAAGCAGGGGACGAACACTGAAGCTTTCTTT.

The rearrangement joins TRBV30 to TRBJ1-5; 7 bases align to TRBD1. The CDR3 has 13 amino acids. Germline CDR1 and CDR2: GTSNPN and SVGIG (reference sequence). V was clipped by 8 bases and J by 4 bases; unmatched bases: 8. The CDR3 DNA sequence: TGTGCCCTGACAGGGTCGGGGAATCAGCCCCAGCATTTT. Translated: CALTGSGNQPQHF.

V gene TRBV7-9 combines with J gene TRBJ1-5; D is undetermined. V was trimmed by 4 bases and J by 5 bases, leaving 12 bases between them. Germline lookup yields CDR1 SEHNR and CDR2 FQNEAQ (reference sequence). CDR3 length: 14 residues. The CDR3 DNA reads TGTGCCAGCAGCTCGCGGGGAGACGATCAGCCCCAGCATTTT. It codes for CASSSRGDDQPQHF.

The rearrangement links TRBV5-6 to TRBJ2-1; 11 bases align to TRBD2. Germline V gives CDR1 SGHDT, CDR2 YYEEEE. The J segment lost 3 bases and the V segment lost 2 bases, leaving 1 base of the junction unmatched. There are 15 residues in the CDR3. The DNA of the CDR3 is TGTGCCAGCAGCTTAGGACTAGCGGGCTACAATGAGCAGTTCTTC. Its protein product is CASSLGLAGYNEQFF. Supplemented by reference TRBV5-6 and TRBJ2-1, the full variable domain reads DAGVTQSPTHLIKTRGQQVTLRCSPKSGHDTVSWYQQALGQGPQFIFQYYEEEERQRGNFPDRFSGHQFPNYSSELNVNALLLGDSALYLCASSLGLAGYNEQFFGPGTRLTVL.

In this sample, this clone turned up once. The rearrangement links TRBV7-2 to TRBJ1-1, with 9 bases aligning to TRBD1. After removal of 4 bases from V and 4 bases from J, the junction contained 7 bases not matched to a gene. The germline CDR1 and CDR2 sequences are SGHTA and FQGNSA. The CDR3 is 15 residues long. The DNA for the CDR3 is TGTGCCAGCAGCTCCGGGACAGGGATCCCCACTGAAGCTTTCTTT. Residues: CASSSGTGIPTEAFF. Full variable domain (missing parts from reference TRBV7-2 and TRBJ1-1): GAGVSQSPSNKVTEKGKDVELRCDPISGHTALYWYRQSLGQGLEFLIYFQGNSAPDKSGLPSDRFSAERTGGSVSTLTIQRTQQEDSAVYLCASSSGTGIPTEAFFGQGTRLTVV.